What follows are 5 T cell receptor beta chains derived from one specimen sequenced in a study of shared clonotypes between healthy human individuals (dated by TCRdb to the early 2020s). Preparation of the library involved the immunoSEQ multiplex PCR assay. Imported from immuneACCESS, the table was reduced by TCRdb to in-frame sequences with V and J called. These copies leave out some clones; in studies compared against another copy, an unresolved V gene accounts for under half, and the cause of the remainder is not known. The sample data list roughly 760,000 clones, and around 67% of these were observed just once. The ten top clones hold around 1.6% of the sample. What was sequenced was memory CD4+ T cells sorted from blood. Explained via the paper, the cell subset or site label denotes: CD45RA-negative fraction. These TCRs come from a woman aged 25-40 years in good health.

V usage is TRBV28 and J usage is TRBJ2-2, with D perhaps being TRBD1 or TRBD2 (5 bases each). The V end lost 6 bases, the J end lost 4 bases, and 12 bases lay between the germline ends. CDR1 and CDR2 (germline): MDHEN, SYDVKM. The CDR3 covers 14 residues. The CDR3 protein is CASSRDGVTGELFF. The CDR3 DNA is TGTGCCAGCAGCCGGGACGGAGTCACCGGGGAGCTGTTTTTT. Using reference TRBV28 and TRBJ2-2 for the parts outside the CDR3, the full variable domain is DVKVTQSSRYLVKRTGEKVFLECVQDMDHENMFWYRQDPGLGLRLIYFSYDVKMKEKGDIPEGYSVSREKKERFSLILESASTNQTSMYLCASSRDGVTGELFFGEGSRLTVL.

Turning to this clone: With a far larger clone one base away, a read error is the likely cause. The CDR3 bases are TGTGCCACCAGCACTCAACGGAGTCAGTCCCAGCATTTT. Translating it yields CATSTQRSQSQHF. The J gene is TRBJ1-5, the V gene TRBV15; no definite D call. CDR1 and CDR2 from the germline V gene are LNHNV and YYDKDF (reference sequence). This CDR3 comprises 13 residues.

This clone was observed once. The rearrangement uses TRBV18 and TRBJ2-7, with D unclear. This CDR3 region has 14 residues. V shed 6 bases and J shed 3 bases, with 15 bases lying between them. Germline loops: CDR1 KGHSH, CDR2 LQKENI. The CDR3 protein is CASSLPGRNYEQYF. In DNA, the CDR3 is TGTGCCAGCTCTCTCCCCGGACGGAACTACGAGCAGTACTTC.

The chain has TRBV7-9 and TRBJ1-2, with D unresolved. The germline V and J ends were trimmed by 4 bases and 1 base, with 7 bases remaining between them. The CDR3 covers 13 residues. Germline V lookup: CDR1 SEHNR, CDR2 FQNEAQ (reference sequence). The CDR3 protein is CASSSRDNYGYTF. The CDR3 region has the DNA TGTGCCAGCAGCTCCCGTGATAACTATGGCTACACCTTC.

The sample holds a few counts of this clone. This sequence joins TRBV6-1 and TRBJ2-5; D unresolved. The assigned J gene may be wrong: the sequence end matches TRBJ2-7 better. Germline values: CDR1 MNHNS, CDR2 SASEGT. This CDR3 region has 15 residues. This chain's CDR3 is CASLEVRLSSYEQYF. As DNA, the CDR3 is TGTGCCAGCCTTGAGGTCCGCCTAAGCTCCTACGAGCAGTACTTC.